This TCR beta chain was identified in a study of blood T cell repertoires in COVID-19. Some clones are missing from TCRdb's copy, which holds only in-frame ones; the method was immunoSEQ multiplex PCR. Here the sample spans fewer than 120,000 clones, approximately 82% being singletons. Only a few counts were recorded for this clone. V gave up 6 bases and J gave up 1 base, with 9 bases separating them. The CDR3 loop spans 13 amino acids. The TCR sequence derives from an elderly woman with acute or convalescent COVID-19. Sequencing used peripheral blood. The chain is built from TRBV12-3 or TRBV12-4 and TRBJ1-1, with a weak D call TRBD1 (5 bases). CDR3 loop: CASSPGQNTEAFF. The CDR3 coding sequence is TGTGCCAGCAGCCCCGGACAGAACACTGAAGCTTTCTTT.